The rows below give T cell receptor beta chains drawn from one sample of a study of blood T cell repertoires in COVID-19. Assay: immunoSEQ multiplex PCR; the TCRdb copy retains only in-frame clones and omits some. The sample includes some 130,000 clones, around 73% of them seen just once. Sequenced material: peripheral blood. These TCRs come from a man aged 60 to 69 who had recovered from COVID-19. The CDR3 runs from the conserved cysteine through the conserved F or W. A D gene is named only where the DNA matches it firmly. Size is stated for part of the rows, as once, few or many counts, or as a class when the clone is expanded.

CDR3nt: TGTGCCAGCAGCCAAGATTTCAGGGTAACAGATACGCAGTATTTT
CDR3aa: CASSQDFRVTDTQYF
j_gene: TRBJ2-3
d_gene: NA
v_gene: TRBV4-2
abundance: few

CDR3nt: TGTGCCAGCAGCCCGGAGGGGAGAGGAGCTTTCTTT
CDR3aa: CASSPEGRGAFF
j_gene: TRBJ1-1
d_gene: NA
v_gene: TRBV5-6
abundance: NA

CDR3nt: TGCGCCAGCAGCCAAGTCCCAAAGAGAGGAGGCTATGGCTACACCTTC
CDR3aa: CASSQVPKRGGYGYTF
j_gene: TRBJ1-2
d_gene: NA
v_gene: TRBV4-1
abundance: NA

CDR3nt: TGTGCCAGCAGTTACGAGGTCCCCCTGGTGAATGAGCAGTTCTTC
CDR3aa: CASSYEVPLVNEQFF
j_gene: TRBJ2-1
d_gene: NA
v_gene: TRBV6-2/TRBV6-3
abundance: NA

CDR3nt: TGTGCCACCAGCAGAGATGAATGGCATCGGAACACTGAAGCTTTCTTT
CDR3aa: CATSRDEWHRNTEAFF
j_gene: TRBJ1-1
d_gene: NA
v_gene: TRBV15
abundance: few

CDR3nt: TGTGCCAGCAGCCCGGGACAGGCATATGGCTACACCTTC
CDR3aa: CASSPGQAYGYTF
j_gene: TRBJ1-2
d_gene: TRBD1
v_gene: TRBV5-8
abundance: NA

CDR3nt: TGCGCCAGCAGCTCAGGGGGCTGGGCGATAGATGCTGAAGCTTTCTTT
CDR3aa: CASSSGGWAIDAEAFF
j_gene: TRBJ1-1
d_gene: TRBD1
v_gene: TRBV5-1
abundance: NA

CDR3nt: TGTGCCAGCAGCCGCAACCGGCAGGGGGCCTACGAGCAGTACTTC
CDR3aa: CASSRNRQGAYEQYF
j_gene: TRBJ2-7
d_gene: TRBD1
v_gene: TRBV28
abundance: NA

CDR3nt: TGTGCCAGCAGTCGGAGGACAGGGATGGGCACAGATACGCAGTATTTT
CDR3aa: CASSRRTGMGTDTQYF
j_gene: TRBJ2-3
d_gene: TRBD1
v_gene: TRBV28
abundance: NA

CDR3nt: TGTGCCAGCAGTTTAAAGGTGGGATCGCGGGAGGACAAAAACATTCAGTACTTC
CDR3aa: CASSLKVGSREDKNIQYF
j_gene: TRBJ2-4
d_gene: TRBD2
v_gene: TRBV27
abundance: once

CDR3nt: TGTGCCAGCAGTGAGAAACAGACTAATGAAAAACTGTTTTTT
CDR3aa: CASSEKQTNEKLFF
j_gene: TRBJ1-4
d_gene: NA
v_gene: TRBV25-1
abundance: NA

CDR3nt: TGCAGCGTTGAAGTGGGTGGGGGGGAGACCCAGTACTTC
CDR3aa: CSVEVGGGETQYF
j_gene: TRBJ2-5
d_gene: NA
v_gene: TRBV29-1
abundance: NA

CDR3nt: TGCGCCAGCAGCGGTAAACAGGGGGCCGGTCCGGACGAGCAGTACTTC
CDR3aa: CASSGKQGAGPDEQYF
j_gene: TRBJ2-7
d_gene: TRBD1
v_gene: TRBV5-1
abundance: NA

CDR3nt: TGTGCCACCAGCAGAGGGATAGGGGCCCCCTACGAGCAGTACTTC
CDR3aa: CATSRGIGAPYEQYF
j_gene: TRBJ2-7
d_gene: NA
v_gene: TRBV15
abundance: few

CDR3nt: TGTGCCAGCAGTAACATACTAGCGGGGAAATCCTACGAGCAGTACTTC
CDR3aa: CASSNILAGKSYEQYF
j_gene: TRBJ2-7
d_gene: TRBD2
v_gene: TRBV28
abundance: NA

CDR3nt: TGTGCCAGCAGTTTATCGCAGGGCTACTATGGCTACACCTTC
CDR3aa: CASSLSQGYYGYTF
j_gene: TRBJ1-2
d_gene: NA
v_gene: TRBV27
abundance: NA

CDR3nt: TGTGCCAGCAGTTACGTGGAGTTCACTGAAGCTTTCTTT
CDR3aa: CASSYVEFTEAFF
j_gene: TRBJ1-1
d_gene: NA
v_gene: TRBV6-2/TRBV6-3
abundance: NA

CDR3nt: TGTGCCAGCAGCCAAGATATGGGACAGTTGACCGGGGAGCTGTTTTTT
CDR3aa: CASSQDMGQLTGELFF
j_gene: TRBJ2-2
d_gene: TRBD1
v_gene: TRBV3-1/TRBV3-2
abundance: NA

CDR3nt: TGTGCCAGCAGCTTAGGGCGGGAGTTGGATGAGCAGTTCTTC
CDR3aa: CASSLGRELDEQFF
j_gene: TRBJ2-1
d_gene: TRBD2
v_gene: TRBV7-9
abundance: few

CDR3nt: TGTGCCAGCAGTTGGGAGGTCCATAACACTGAAGCTTTCTTT
CDR3aa: CASSWEVHNTEAFF
j_gene: TRBJ1-1
d_gene: NA
v_gene: TRBV6-5
abundance: NA

CDR3nt: TGCAGCGTGGACAGGGGCACAGATACGCAGTATTTT
CDR3aa: CSVDRGTDTQYF
j_gene: TRBJ2-3
d_gene: TRBD1
v_gene: TRBV29-1
abundance: NA

CDR3nt: TGTGCCAGTAGCCACTCAGATACGCAGTATTTT
CDR3aa: CASSHSDTQYF
j_gene: TRBJ2-3
d_gene: NA
v_gene: TRBV19
abundance: NA

CDR3nt: TGTGCCAGCAGGGAAGACTTTAATGAAAAACTGTTTTTT
CDR3aa: CASREDFNEKLFF
j_gene: TRBJ1-4
d_gene: NA
v_gene: TRBV2
abundance: NA

CDR3nt: TGTGCCAGCAGTGATACTAGCGGGATTTACAATGAGCAGTTCTTC
CDR3aa: CASSDTSGIYNEQFF
j_gene: TRBJ2-1
d_gene: TRBD2
v_gene: TRBV28
abundance: few

CDR3nt: TGTGCCAGCAGTTCCCCCGGGGGGCAAACTGAAGCTTTCTTT
CDR3aa: CASSSPGGQTEAFF
j_gene: TRBJ1-1
d_gene: NA
v_gene: TRBV28
abundance: NA

CDR3nt: TGTGCCAGCAGCCTCAGTATGAACACTGAAGCTTTCTTT
CDR3aa: CASSLSMNTEAFF
j_gene: TRBJ1-1
d_gene: NA
v_gene: TRBV7-8
abundance: NA

CDR3nt: TGTGCCAGTAGTATACCGCGAGGGAATACTGCCCGGGAACTGTTTTTT
CDR3aa: CASSIPRGNTARELFF
j_gene: TRBJ1-4
d_gene: NA
v_gene: TRBV19
abundance: once

CDR3nt: TGTGCCAGTAGGAAAGAGGATAAACTGTTTTTT
CDR3aa: CASRKEDKLFF
j_gene: TRBJ1-4
d_gene: NA
v_gene: TRBV19
abundance: NA

CDR3nt: TGTGCCAGCAGTGCCGGGACAGGCGTTATTTCTGGGGCCAACGTCCTGACTTTC
CDR3aa: CASSAGTGVISGANVLTF
j_gene: TRBJ2-6
d_gene: TRBD1
v_gene: TRBV28
abundance: NA

CDR3nt: TGTGCCAGCACCCAGGAGAAGGGGCTTGGAAACACCATATATTTT
CDR3aa: CASTQEKGLGNTIYF
j_gene: TRBJ1-3
d_gene: NA
v_gene: TRBV6-5
abundance: few

CDR3nt: TGTGCCAGCAGCTTAAGGGCGGGAGGGGAAGATACGCAGTATTTT
CDR3aa: CASSLRAGGEDTQYF
j_gene: TRBJ2-3
d_gene: TRBD2
v_gene: TRBV7-3
abundance: NA

CDR3nt: TGTGCCAGCTCACTAGACCGGACAGATAACTATGGCTACACCTTC
CDR3aa: CASSLDRTDNYGYTF
j_gene: TRBJ1-2
d_gene: NA
v_gene: TRBV18
abundance: NA